The 4 T cell receptor beta chains given below trace back to one sample, sequenced in a study of T-cell memory formation after mild COVID-19. TCRdb re-called the 5' RACE reads through MiXCR, storing one row per CDR3 protein. The table lists about 350,000 distinct CDR3 sequences, around 30% of them singletons. The sequencing input was PBMCs or a T cell subset sorted from them (not recorded which). These receptors all stem from an adult woman who had mild COVID-19 (a few samples of this study predate the infection). Cell type and time point are not known.

The chain is built from TRBV12-3 or TRBV12-4 and TRBJ2-6; weak D call: TRBD2 (5 bases). The CDR3 has 15 amino acids. Between the trimmed V and J ends, which lost 1 base and 2 bases, there was a span of 6 bases. The DNA of the CDR3 is TGTGCCAGCAGTTTAGTCGGGGCTGGGGCCAACGTCCTGACTTTC. This sequence encodes CASSLVGAGANVLTF.

This clonotype was seen more than once but under ten times. This chain joins TRBV6-4 and TRBJ2-7, with TRBD1 matching over 8 bases. The CDR3 runs 14 residues. The V segment lost 6 bases and the J segment 2 bases; nucleotides outside the gene matches: 6. Germline loops: CDR1 MRHNA, CDR2 SNTAGT. CDR3: CASRSLQGAYEQYF. The CDR3 nucleotides are TGTGCCAGCAGATCCCTACAGGGGGCCTACGAGCAGTACTTC.

The chain joins TRBV14 to TRBJ2-7; D ambiguous. The length of the CDR3 is 15 residues. Germline-derived CDR1 and CDR2 are SGHDN and FVKESK. V dropped 4 bases and J dropped 4 bases, with 17 bases sitting between them. The CDR3 coding sequence is TGTGCCAGCAGCCCTAGGCCGGGTACGAGGTACGAGCAGTACTTC. This gives the protein CASSPRPGTRYEQYF. The variable domain in full, with the rest retrieved from reference TRBV14 and TRBJ2-7, is EAGVTQFPSHSVIEKGQTVTLRCDPISGHDNLYWYRRVMGKEIKFLLHFVKESKQDESGMPNNRFLAERTGGTYSTLKVQPAELEDSGVYFCASSPRPGTRYEQYFGPGTRLTVT.

The genes are TRBV5-1 and TRBJ1-1; D unclear. V gave up 1 base and J gave up 1 base, with 11 bases separating them. Germline V gene sequence: CDR1 SGHRS, CDR2 YFSETQ. The CDR3 length is 15 residues. The DNA for the CDR3 is TGCGCCAGCAGCTTGTCTTCGGGAGGGAACACTGAAGCTTTCTTT. Protein sequence: CASSLSSGGNTEAFF.